The present T cell receptor beta chain was sequenced within a study of T cell responses to AZD1222 COVID-19 vaccine. The study's findings and limits: No repertoire was sampled before or during the peak T cell response, only after it.

Germline loops: CDR1 SNHLY, CDR2 FYNNEI. The CDR3 contains 16 residues. The V end was cut by 0 bases, the J end by 4 bases, with 13 bases between. On this clone itself: What it binds is not known.

Method: immunoSEQ multiplex PCR; TCRdb's copy keeps in-frame clones and lacks some. The data contain about 150,000 clones, roughly 89% of them singletons. This sample comprised peripheral blood, obtained on day 0 of AZD1222 vaccination. The V and J genes are TRBV2 and TRBJ2-1; D might be TRBD1 (6 bases). This clonotype originated in an adult in good health. As DNA, the CDR3 is TGTGCCAGCAGTGAAGCTGGCAGGGGATTTTACAATGAGCAGTTCTTC. Amino acids: CASSEAGRGFYNEQFF.